Listed here is a single T cell receptor beta chain. Its antigen remains unidentified. V was cut by 6 bases and J by 0 bases, with 15 bases left in between. This CDR3 has 16 amino acids. CDR1 is SGHTA and CDR2 is FQGTGA in the germline V gene. This record belongs to a study of cytomegalovirus exposure and HLA in healthy donors. Whole-study results and caveats: It was 150 to 200 TCR beta chains that were listed as cytomegalovirus-associated.

Both 60 Vbeta primers and 13 Jbeta primers went into the PCR. Profiled with immunoSEQ multiplex PCR; TCRdb holds only in-frame clones, not every one. The sample records hundreds of thousands of clones, about three quarters being singletons. The genes are TRBV7-3 and TRBJ2-1; a weak D match, TRBD1 (6 bases). This TCR was recovered from a man aged 40-49 years in good health and CMV-seronegative. The sequenced sample consisted of PBMCs. The CDR3 DNA reads TGTGCCAGCAGTAGACAGGCCACTAGCTCCTACAATGAGCAGTTCTTC. Amino acids: CASSRQATSSYNEQFF. Full variable domain (outside the CDR3, taken from reference TRBV7-3 and TRBJ2-1): GAGVSQTPSNKVTEKGKYVELRCDPISGHTALYWYRQSLGQGPEFLIYFQGTGAADDSGLPNDRFFAVRPEGSVSTLKIQRTERGDSAVYLCASSRQATSSYNEQFFGPGTRLTVL.